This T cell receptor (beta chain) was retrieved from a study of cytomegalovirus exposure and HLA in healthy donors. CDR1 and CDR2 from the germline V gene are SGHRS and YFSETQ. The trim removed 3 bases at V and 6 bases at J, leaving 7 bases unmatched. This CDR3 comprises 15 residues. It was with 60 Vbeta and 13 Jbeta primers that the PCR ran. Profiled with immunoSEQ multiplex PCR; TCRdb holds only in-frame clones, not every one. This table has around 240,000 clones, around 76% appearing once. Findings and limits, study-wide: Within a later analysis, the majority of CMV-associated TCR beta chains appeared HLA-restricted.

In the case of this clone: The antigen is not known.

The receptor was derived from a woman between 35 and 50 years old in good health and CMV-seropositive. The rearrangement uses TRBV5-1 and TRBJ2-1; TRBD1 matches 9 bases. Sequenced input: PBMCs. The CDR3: CASSYPQGAGNEQFF. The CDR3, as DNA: TGCGCCAGCAGCTATCCACAGGGGGCGGGCAATGAGCAGTTCTTC. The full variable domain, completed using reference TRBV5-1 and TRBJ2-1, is KAGVTQTPRYLIKTRGQQVTLSCSPISGHRSVSWYQQTPGQGLQFLFEYFSETQRNKGNFPGRFSGRQFSNSRSEMNVSTLELGDSALYLCASSYPQGAGNEQFFGPGTRLTVL.